This T cell receptor beta chain was retrieved from a study of beta chain features in type 1 diabetes. Study results and caveats: The naive, central memory and Treg TCRB repertoires of patients appeared to be more similar to one another than those of healthy donors. All four CD4+ subsets from Type 1 diabetes patients carried moderately but significantly shorter TCRB CDR3s.

Naive, central memory, regulatory and stem cell-like memory cells within the CD4+ compartment were sorted using CD45RO/CCR7/CD25/CD127/CD95/CD27. Only a few counts were recorded for this clone. Its antigen is as yet unknown. Expressed TCRB transcripts were sequenced because the entire RNA isolate underwent reverse transcription. Produced via immunoSEQ multiplex PCR; TCRdb's table is partial and in-frame only. Found here are approximately 730,000 clones, around 15% of them singletons; the top ten hold 0.022%. The CDR3 contains 16 residues. In germline, CDR1 is LNHNV, CDR2 YYDKDF (reference sequence). With 2 bases removed from V and 0 bases from J, the gap between germline ends came to 11 bases.

Source material: naive CD4+ T cells from blood. This sequence joins TRBV15 and TRBJ2-1; no clear D. This receptor was identified in a man in his late teens or twenties with type 1 diabetes. CDR3 amino acids: CATSRSTTLSYNEQFF. DNA for the CDR3: TGTGCCACCAGCAGATCCACTACCCTCTCCTACAATGAGCAGTTCTTC.